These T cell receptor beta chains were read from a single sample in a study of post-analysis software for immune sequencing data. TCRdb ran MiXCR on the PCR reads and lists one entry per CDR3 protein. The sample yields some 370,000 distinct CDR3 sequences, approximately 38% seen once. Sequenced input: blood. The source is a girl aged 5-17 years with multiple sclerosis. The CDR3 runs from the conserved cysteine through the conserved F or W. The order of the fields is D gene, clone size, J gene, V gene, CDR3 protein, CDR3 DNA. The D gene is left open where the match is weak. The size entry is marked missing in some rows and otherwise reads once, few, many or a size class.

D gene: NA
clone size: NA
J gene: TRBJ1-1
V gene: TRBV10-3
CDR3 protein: CAISESDTEAFF
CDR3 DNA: TGTGCCATCAGTGAGTCGGACACTGAAGCTTTCTTT

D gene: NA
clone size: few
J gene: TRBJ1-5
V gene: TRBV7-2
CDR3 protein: CASSLDRRQPQHF
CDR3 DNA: TGTGCCAGCAGCTTAGACAGGAGACAGCCCCAGCATTTT

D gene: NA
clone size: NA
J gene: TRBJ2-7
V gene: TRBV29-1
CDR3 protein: CSVEDHGTDYNEQYF
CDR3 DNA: TGCAGCGTTGAAGATCATGGGACGGACTACAATGAGCAGTACTTC

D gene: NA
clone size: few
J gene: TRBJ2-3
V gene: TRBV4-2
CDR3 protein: CASSQDWDTQFTDTQYF
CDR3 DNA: TGTGCCAGCAGCCAAGATTGGGACACTCAATTCACAGATACGCAGTATTTT

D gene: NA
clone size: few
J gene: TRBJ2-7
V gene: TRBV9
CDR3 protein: CASSVAGRAYEQYF
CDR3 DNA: TGTGCCAGCAGCGTAGCAGGCAGGGCCTACGAGCAGTACTTC

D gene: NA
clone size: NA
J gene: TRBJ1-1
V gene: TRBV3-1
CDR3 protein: CASSQVGHDTEAFF
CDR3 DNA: TGTGCCAGCAGCCAAGTTGGGCACGACACTGAAGCTTTCTTT

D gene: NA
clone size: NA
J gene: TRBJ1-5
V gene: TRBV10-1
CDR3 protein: CAIKGEGNQPQHF
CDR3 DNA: TGCGCGATAAAGGGGGAAGGCAATCAGCCCCAGCATTTT

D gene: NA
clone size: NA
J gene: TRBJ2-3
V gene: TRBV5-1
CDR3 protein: CASSSGALQSDTQYF
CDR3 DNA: TGCGCCAGCAGCTCGGGTGCCCTACAGTCAGATACGCAGTATTTT

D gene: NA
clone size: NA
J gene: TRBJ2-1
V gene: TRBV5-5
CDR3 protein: CASSLSPLRQAGYNEQFF
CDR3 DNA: TGTGCCAGCAGCTTGTCTCCCTTACGACAGGCCGGGTACAATGAGCAGTTCTTC

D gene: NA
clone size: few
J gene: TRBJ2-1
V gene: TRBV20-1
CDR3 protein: CSARGVARKTDRSDNEQFF
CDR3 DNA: TGCAGTGCTAGAGGGGTAGCGAGGAAAACCGACCGCTCCGACAATGAGCAGTTCTTC

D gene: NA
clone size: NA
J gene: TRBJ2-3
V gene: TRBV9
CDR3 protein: CASSVRQGLTDTQYF
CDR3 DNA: TGTGCCAGCAGCGTTCGGCAGGGCCTCACAGATACGCAGTATTTT

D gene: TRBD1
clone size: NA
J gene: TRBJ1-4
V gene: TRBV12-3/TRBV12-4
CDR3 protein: CASSFGTGEGEKLFF
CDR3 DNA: TGTGCCAGCAGTTTTGGGACAGGGGAAGGAGAAAAACTGTTTTTT

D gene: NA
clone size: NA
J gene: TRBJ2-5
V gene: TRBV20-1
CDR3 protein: CSARGQEGVETQYF
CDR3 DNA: TGCAGTGCTAGAGGACAGGAGGGGGTGGAGACCCAGTACTTC

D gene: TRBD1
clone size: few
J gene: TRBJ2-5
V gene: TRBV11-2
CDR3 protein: CASSIGQGRETQYF
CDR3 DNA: TGTGCCAGCAGCATCGGACAGGGGCGGGAGACCCAGTACTTC

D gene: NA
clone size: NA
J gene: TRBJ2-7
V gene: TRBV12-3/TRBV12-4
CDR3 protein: CARSWTVPFYEQYF
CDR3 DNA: TGTGCCCGCAGTTGGACAGTGCCCTTTTACGAGCAGTACTTC

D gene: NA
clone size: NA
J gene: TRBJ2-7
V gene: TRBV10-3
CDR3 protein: CAISEQGASYEQYF
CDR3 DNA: TGTGCCATCAGTGAACAGGGAGCCTCCTACGAGCAGTACTTC

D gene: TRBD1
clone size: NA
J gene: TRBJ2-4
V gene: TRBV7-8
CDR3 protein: CASSHTTGADIQYF
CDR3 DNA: TGTGCCAGCAGCCATACGACAGGGGCTGACATTCAGTACTTC

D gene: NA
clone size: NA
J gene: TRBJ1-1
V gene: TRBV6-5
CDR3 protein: CASRGPGFEAFF
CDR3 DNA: TGTGCCAGCAGGGGACCGGGGTTCGAAGCTTTCTTT

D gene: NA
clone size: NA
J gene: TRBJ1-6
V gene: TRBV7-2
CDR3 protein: CASSPQGFNSPLHF
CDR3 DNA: TGTGCCAGCAGTCCACAGGGTTTTAATTCACCCCTCCACTTT

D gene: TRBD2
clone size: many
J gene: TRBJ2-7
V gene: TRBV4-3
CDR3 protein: CASSQEGGIYEQYF
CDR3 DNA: TGCGCCAGCAGCCAAGAGGGGGGGATTTACGAGCAGTACTTC

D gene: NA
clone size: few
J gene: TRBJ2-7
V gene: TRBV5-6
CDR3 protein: CASSLAVTAHEQYF
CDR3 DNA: TGTGCCAGCAGCTTGGCCGTGACAGCGCACGAGCAGTACTTC

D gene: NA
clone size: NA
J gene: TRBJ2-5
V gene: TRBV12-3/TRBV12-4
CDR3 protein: CASSLGGSWETQYF
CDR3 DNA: TGTGCCAGCAGTTTAGGGGGGAGTTGGGAGACCCAGTACTTC

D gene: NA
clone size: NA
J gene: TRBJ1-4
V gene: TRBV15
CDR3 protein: CATSRSSNLGEKLFF
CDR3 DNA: TGTGCCACCAGCAGAAGTTCAAACCTTGGTGAAAAACTGTTTTTT

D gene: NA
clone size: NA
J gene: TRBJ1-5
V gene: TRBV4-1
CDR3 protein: CASSQERPRGNQPQHF
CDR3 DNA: TGCGCCAGCAGCCAAGAAAGACCTCGGGGCAATCAGCCCCAGCATTTT

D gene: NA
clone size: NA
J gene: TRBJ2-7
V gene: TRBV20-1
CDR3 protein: CSASPSGRGSYEQYF
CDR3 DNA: TGCAGTGCTAGTCCGTCCGGACGCGGGTCCTACGAGCAGTACTTC

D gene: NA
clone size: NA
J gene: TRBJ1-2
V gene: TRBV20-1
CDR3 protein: CSARMWGVTTNYGYTF
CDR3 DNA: TGCAGTGCTAGAATGTGGGGGGTGACAACTAACTATGGCTACACCTTC

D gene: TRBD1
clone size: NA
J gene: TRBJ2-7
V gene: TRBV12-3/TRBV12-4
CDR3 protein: CASSSTRDSTYEQYF
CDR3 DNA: TGTGCCAGCAGTTCGACCCGGGACAGTACCTACGAGCAGTACTTC

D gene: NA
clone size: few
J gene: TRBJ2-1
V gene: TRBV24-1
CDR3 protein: CATSANEQGAEQFF
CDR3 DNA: TGTGCCACCAGTGCCAACGAACAGGGAGCCGAGCAGTTCTTC

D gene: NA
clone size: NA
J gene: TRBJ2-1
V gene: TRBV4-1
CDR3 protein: CASRPSLQGPEQFF
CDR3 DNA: TGCGCCAGCCGGCCATCATTACAGGGACCTGAGCAGTTCTTC

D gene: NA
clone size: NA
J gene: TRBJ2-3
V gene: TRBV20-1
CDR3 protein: CSARGTYAVDTQYF
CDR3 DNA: TGCAGTGCGCGAGGGACCTACGCTGTAGATACGCAGTATTTT

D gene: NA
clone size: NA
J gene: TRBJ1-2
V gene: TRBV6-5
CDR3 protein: CASSYGRAYGYTF
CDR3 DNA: TGTGCCAGCAGTTACGGCAGAGCTTATGGCTACACCTTC

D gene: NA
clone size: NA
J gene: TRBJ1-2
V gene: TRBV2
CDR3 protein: CASENPGVGGYGYTF
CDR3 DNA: TGTGCCAGCGAAAACCCAGGGGTCGGAGGCTATGGCTACACCTTC

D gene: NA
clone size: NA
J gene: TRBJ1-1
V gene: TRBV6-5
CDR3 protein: CASSYSDPWNTEAFF
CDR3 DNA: TGTGCCAGCAGTTACTCGGACCCCTGGAACACTGAAGCTTTCTTT

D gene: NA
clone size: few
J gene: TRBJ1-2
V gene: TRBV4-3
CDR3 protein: CASSQDTGSDYGYTF
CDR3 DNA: TGCGCCAGCAGCCAAGATACAGGGAGTGACTATGGCTACACCTTC

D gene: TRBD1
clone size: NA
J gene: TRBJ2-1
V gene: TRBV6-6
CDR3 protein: CASSYGGTGWNEQFF
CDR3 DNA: TGTGCCAGCAGTTACGGCGGGACAGGGTGGAATGAGCAGTTCTTC

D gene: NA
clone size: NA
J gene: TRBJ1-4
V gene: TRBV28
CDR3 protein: CATTGGGPIGKLFF
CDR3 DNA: TGTGCCACCACTGGCGGGGGACCAATCGGAAAACTGTTTTTT

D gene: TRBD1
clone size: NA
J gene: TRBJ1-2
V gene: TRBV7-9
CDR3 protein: CASSLSGTAANYGYTF
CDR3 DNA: TGTGCCAGCAGCTTATCCGGGACAGCCGCTAACTATGGCTACACCTTC

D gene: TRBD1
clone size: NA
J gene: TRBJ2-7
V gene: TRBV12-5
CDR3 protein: CASGLGQGYEQYF
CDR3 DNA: TGTGCTAGTGGACTTGGACAGGGCTACGAGCAGTACTTC

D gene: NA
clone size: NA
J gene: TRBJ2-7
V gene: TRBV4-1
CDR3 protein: CASSQWFQGSYEQYF
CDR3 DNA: TGCGCCAGCAGCCAGTGGTTCCAGGGGTCCTACGAGCAGTACTTC

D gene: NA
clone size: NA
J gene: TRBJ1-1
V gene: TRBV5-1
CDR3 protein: CASSLGGRVNTEAFF
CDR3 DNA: TGCGCCAGCAGCTTGGGGGGCAGGGTGAACACTGAAGCTTTCTTT

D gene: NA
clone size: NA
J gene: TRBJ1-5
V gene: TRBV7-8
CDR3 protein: CASSLIRESGNQPQHF
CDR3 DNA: TGTGCCAGCAGCTTAATACGGGAGTCCGGCAATCAGCCCCAGCATTTT

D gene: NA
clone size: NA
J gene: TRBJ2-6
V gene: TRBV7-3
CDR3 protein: CASSLTGGQSPSLSGANVLTF
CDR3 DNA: TGTGCCAGCAGCTTAACGGGGGGGCAATCTCCCTCTCTCTCTGGGGCCAACGTCCTGACTTTC

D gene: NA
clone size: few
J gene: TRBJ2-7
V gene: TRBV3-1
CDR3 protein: CASSQEIYEQYF
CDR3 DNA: TGTGCCAGCAGCCAAGAAATCTACGAGCAGTACTTC

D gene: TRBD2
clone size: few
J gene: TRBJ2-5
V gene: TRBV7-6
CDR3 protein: CASSLAPSGVQETQYF
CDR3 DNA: TGTGCCAGCAGCTTAGCGCCTAGCGGGGTCCAAGAGACCCAGTACTTC

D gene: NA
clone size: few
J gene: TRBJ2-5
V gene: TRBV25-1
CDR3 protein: CASSPSFEQYF
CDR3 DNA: TGTGCCAGCAGTCCCTCGTTTGAGCAGTACTTC

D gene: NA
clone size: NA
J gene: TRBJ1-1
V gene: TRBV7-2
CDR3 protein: CASSLGSRGEPNTEAFF
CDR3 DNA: TGTGCCAGCAGCTTAGGGAGTAGGGGCGAACCGAACACTGAAGCTTTCTTT

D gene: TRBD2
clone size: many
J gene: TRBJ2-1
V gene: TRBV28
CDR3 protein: CASSTLAGGFDEQFF
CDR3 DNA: TGTGCCAGCAGCACCTTAGCGGGGGGCTTCGATGAGCAGTTCTTC

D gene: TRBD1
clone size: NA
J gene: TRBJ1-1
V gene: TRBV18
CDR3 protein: CASSAQGARGEAFF
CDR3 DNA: TGTGCCAGCTCAGCGCAGGGGGCGAGGGGTGAAGCTTTCTTT

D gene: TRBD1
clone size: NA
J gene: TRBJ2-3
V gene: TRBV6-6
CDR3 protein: CASSYGTGGDTDTQYF
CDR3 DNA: TGTGCCAGCAGTTACGGGACAGGGGGCGACACAGATACGCAGTATTTT

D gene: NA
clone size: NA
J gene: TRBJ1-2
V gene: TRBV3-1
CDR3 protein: CASSQDSGPNYGYTF
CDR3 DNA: TGTGCCAGCAGCCAAGATTCTGGCCCTAACTATGGCTACACCTTC

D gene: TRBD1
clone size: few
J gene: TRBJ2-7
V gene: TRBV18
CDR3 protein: CASSHSGTGSYEQYF
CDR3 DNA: TGTGCCAGCTCACATTCCGGGACAGGATCCTACGAGCAGTACTTC

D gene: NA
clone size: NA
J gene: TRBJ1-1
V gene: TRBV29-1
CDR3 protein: CSVELGVRTEAFF
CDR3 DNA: TGCAGCGTTGAATTGGGGGTCAGAACTGAAGCTTTCTTT

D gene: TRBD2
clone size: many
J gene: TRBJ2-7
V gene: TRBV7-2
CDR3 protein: CASSLAQTSGAYEQYF
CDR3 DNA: TGTGCCAGCAGCTTAGCGCAGACTAGCGGGGCGTACGAGCAGTACTTC

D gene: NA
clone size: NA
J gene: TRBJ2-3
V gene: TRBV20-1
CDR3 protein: CSAPGHSTDTQYF
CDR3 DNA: TGCAGTGCCCCCGGACATAGCACAGATACGCAGTATTTT